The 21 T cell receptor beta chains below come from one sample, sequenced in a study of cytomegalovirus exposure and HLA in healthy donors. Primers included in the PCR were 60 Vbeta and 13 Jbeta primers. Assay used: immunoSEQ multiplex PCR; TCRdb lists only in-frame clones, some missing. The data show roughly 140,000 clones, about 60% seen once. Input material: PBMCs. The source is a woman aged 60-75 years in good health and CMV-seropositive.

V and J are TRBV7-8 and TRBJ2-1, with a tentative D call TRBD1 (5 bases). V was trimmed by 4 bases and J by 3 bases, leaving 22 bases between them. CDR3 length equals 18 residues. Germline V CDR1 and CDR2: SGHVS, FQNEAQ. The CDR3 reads CASSSRTYSTLFYNEQFF. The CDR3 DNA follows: TGTGCCAGCAGCTCCCGGACATACTCCACCCTCTTCTACAATGAGCAGTTCTTC.

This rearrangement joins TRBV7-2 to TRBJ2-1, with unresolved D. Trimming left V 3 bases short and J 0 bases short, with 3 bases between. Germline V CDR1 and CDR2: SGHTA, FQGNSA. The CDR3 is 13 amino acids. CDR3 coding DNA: TGTGCCAGCAGCTTTAGCTCCTACAATGAGCAGTTCTTC. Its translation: CASSFSSYNEQFF.

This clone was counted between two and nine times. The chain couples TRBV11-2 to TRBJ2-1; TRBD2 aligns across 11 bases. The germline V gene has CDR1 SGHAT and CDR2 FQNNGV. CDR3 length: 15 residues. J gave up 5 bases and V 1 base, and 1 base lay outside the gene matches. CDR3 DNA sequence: TGTGCCAGCAGCTTAGCGGGACTAGCGGACAATGAGCAGTTCTTC. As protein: CASSLAGLADNEQFF.

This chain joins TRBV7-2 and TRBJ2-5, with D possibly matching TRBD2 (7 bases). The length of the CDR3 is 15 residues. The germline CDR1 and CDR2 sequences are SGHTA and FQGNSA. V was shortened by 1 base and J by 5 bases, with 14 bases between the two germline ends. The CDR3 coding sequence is TGTGCCAGCAGCTTAGGGGGGGGCCTTATGGAGACCCAGTACTTC. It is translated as CASSLGGGLMETQYF.

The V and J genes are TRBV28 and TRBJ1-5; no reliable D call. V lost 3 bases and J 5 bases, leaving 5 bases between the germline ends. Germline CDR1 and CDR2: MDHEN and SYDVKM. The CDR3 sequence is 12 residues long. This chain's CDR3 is CASSLTDQPQHF. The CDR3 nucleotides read TGTGCCAGCAGTTTGACTGATCAGCCCCAGCATTTT. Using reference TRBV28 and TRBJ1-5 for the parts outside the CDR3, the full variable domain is DVKVTQSSRYLVKRTGEKVFLECVQDMDHENMFWYRQDPGLGLRLIYFSYDVKMKEKGDIPEGYSVSREKKERFSLILESASTNQTSMYLCASSLTDQPQHFGDGTRLSIL.

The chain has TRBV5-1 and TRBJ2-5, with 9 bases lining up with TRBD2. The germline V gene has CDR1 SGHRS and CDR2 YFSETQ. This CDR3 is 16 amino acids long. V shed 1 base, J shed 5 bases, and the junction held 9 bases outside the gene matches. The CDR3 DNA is TGCGCCAGCAGCTTGAATGGCCTAGCGGGAATGGAGACCCAGTACTTC. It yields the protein CASSLNGLAGMETQYF.

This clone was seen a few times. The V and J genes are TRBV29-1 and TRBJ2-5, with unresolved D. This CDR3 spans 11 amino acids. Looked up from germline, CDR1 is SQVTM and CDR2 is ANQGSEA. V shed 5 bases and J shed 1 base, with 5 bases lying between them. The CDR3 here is CSVRSQETQYF. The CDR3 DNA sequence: TGCAGCGTTCGCAGCCAAGAGACCCAGTACTTC.

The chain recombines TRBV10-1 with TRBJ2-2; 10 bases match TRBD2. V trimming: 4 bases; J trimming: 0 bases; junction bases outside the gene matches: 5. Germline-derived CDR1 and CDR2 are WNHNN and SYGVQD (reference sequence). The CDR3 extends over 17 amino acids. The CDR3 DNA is TGCGCCAGCAGTGCGGTACTAGCGGGAACGAACACCGGGGAGCTGTTTTTT. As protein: CASSAVLAGTNTGELFF.

The CDR3 loop reads CASSINRAEAFF. The CDR3, as DNA: TGTGCCAGCAGCATTAACAGGGCTGAAGCTTTCTTT. The J gene is TRBJ1-1, the V gene TRBV7-2, with D possibly being TRBD1 (6 bases). V lost 5 bases and J lost 6, with 10 bases in between. The CDR3 spans 12 residues. The germline CDR1 and CDR2 sequences are SGHTA and FQGNSA.

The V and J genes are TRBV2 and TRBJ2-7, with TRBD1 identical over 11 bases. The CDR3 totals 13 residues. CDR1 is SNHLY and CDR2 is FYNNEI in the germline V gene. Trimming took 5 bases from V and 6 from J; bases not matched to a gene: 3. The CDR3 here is CASSSGTGGEQYF. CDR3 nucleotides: TGTGCCAGCAGTTCCGGGACAGGGGGCGAGCAGTACTTC.

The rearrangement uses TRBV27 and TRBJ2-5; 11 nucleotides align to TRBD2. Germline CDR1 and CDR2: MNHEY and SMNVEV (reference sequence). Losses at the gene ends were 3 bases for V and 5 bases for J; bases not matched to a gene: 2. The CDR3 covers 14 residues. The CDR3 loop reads CASSFSGRGETQYF. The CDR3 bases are TGTGCCAGCAGTTTTAGCGGGAGGGGGGAGACCCAGTACTTC.

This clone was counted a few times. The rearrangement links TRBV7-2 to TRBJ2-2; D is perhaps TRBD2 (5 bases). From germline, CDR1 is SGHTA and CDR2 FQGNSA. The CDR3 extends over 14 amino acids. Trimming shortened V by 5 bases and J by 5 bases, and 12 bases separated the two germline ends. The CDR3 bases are TGTGCCAGCAGCCAGGACCCGGGAACCGGGGAGCTGTTTTTT. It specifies CASSQDPGTGELFF.

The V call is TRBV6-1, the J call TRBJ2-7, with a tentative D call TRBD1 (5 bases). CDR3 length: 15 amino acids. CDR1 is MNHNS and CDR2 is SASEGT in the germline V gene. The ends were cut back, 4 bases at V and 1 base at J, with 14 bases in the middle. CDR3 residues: CASSGYPTGSYEQYF. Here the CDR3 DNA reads TGTGCCAGCAGTGGATACCCTACAGGTTCCTACGAGCAGTACTTC.

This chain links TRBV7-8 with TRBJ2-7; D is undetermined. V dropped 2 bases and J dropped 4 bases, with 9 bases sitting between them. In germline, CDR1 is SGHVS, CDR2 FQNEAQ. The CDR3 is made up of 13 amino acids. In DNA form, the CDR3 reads TGTGCCAGCAGCTTACCGGCGACTTACGAGCAGTACTTC. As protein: CASSLPATYEQYF.

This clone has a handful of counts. The CDR3 sequence: CAWSPSSGRRNEQFF. CDR3 DNA: TGTGCCTGGAGTCCCTCTAGCGGGAGGCGGAATGAGCAGTTCTTC. The V call is TRBV30, the J call TRBJ2-1, with 11 positions matching TRBD2. CDR1 and CDR2 (germline): GTSNPN, SVGIG (reference sequence). The CDR3 runs 15 residues. V lost 2 bases to trimming and J lost 7 bases; unmatched junction nucleotides: 7.

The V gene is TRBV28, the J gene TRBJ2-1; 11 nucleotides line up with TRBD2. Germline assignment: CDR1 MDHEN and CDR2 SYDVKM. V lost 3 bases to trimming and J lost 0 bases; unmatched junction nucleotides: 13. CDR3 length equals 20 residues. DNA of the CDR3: TGTGCCAGCAGTTTGTTCCTAGCGGGAGGCTCCTTAAGCTCCTACAATGAGCAGTTCTTC. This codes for CASSLFLAGGSLSSYNEQFF.

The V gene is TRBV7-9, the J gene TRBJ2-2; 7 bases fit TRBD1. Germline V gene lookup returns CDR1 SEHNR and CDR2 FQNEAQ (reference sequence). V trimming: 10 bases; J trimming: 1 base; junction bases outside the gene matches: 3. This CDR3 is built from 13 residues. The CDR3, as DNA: TGTGCCACGTCAGGGGGGAACACCGGGGAGCTGTTTTTT. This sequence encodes CATSGGNTGELFF.

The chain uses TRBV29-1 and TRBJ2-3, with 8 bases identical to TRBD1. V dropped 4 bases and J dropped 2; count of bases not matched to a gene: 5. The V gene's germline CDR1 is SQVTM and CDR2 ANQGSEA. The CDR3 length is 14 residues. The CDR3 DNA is TGCAGCGTTGCGACAGGGGTAGTCACAGATACGCAGTATTTT. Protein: CSVATGVVTDTQYF.

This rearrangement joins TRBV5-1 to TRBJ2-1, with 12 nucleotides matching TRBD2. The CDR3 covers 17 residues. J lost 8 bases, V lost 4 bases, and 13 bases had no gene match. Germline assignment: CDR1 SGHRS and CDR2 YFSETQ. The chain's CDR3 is CASSPFLTSGRMYEQFF. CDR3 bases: TGCGCCAGCAGCCCCTTTCTGACTAGCGGGAGAATGTATGAGCAGTTCTTC. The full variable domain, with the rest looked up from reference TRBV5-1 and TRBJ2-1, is KAGVTQTPRYLIKTRGQQVTLSCSPISGHRSVSWYQQTPGQGLQFLFEYFSETQRNKGNFPGRFSGRQFSNSRSEMNVSTLELGDSALYLCASSPFLTSGRMYEQFFGPGTRLTVL.

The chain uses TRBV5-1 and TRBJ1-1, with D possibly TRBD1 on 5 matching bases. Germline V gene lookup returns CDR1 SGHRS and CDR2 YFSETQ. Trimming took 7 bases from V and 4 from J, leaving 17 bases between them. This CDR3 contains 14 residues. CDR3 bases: TGCGCCAGCGGTGCACGGGGGGACGGCACTGAAGCTTTCTTT. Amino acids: CASGARGDGTEAFF.

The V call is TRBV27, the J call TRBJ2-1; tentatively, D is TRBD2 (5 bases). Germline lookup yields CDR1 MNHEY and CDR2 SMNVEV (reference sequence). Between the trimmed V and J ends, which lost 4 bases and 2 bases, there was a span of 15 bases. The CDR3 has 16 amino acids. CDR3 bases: TGTGCCAGCAGTTCCCCCATGCGGGCTCCCTACAATGAGCAGTTCTTC. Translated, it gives CASSSPMRAPYNEQFF.